This entry concerns a single TCR beta chain. Antigen: not known. Method: immunoSEQ multiplex PCR; TCRdb's copy keeps in-frame clones and lacks some. Here the sample spans 130,000 to 150,000 clones, about 90% being singletons. The data belong to a study of T cell responses to AZD1222 COVID-19 vaccine. General study findings and limits: Nearly half of spike-specific TCRs reportedly target variant regions that are unmutated in the B.1.351 and B.1.1.7 variants. Sampling captured repertoires only after the peak T cell response. The donors showed a predominance of white British ancestry and of females, with possible underestimation of clonal diversity. Spike-specific TCR breadth and depth rose after two AZD1222 doses.

The CDR3 extends over 16 amino acids. The V and J ends lost 4 bases and 4 bases respectively, with 18 bases between them. In germline, CDR1 is KGHDR, CDR2 SFDVKD. The sequence was obtained from an adult in good health. The sequencing used peripheral blood, collected on day 0 of MenACWY control vaccination. The rearrangement uses TRBV24-1 and TRBJ2-5, with D possibly TRBD1 on 5 matching bases. The CDR3 sequence is CATSDPISGSAETQYF. CDR3 sequence (DNA): TGTGCCACCAGTGACCCGATCTCAGGGTCTGCAGAGACCCAGTACTTC.